This T cell receptor (beta chain) was documented in a study of technical replicates of blood from a few donors. The table came from immunoSEQ multiplex PCR; TCRdb's copy has only in-frame clones and leaves some out. Of under 95,000 clones listed, about 94% are singletons. The CDR3 has 14 residues. Unmatched junction bases numbered 8, after V lost 4 bases and J lost 6 bases. Germline assignment: CDR1 MNHEY and CDR2 SVGAGI. The sequenced sample was T cells isolated from PBMCs. The source is a human donor in good health. The chain uses TRBV6-5 and TRBJ2-7; TRBD1 aligns across 8 bases. The CDR3 nucleotides are TGTGCCAGCAGTTCCGACAGGGGAATGGGCGAGCAGTACTTC. Encoded protein: CASSSDRGMGEQYF.